This T cell receptor (beta chain) was profiled in a study of Ad26.COV2.S vaccination and SARS-CoV-2 variants. Between the trimmed V and J ends, which lost 6 bases and 0 bases, there was a span of 12 bases. CDR1 is MNHNY, CDR2 SVGAGI, per germline (reference sequence). The CDR3 spans 16 residues. Treatment indicated: some 20 received Ad26.COV2.S at low or high dose, single or two shots; roughly five received placebo; per-sample allocation not given. Day 63 following the first vaccine or placebo injection was when the samples were taken. Generated by immunoSEQ multiplex PCR, the TCRdb table keeps only in-frame clones and is missing some. The sample carries 450,000 to 550,000 clones, 85% to 90% recorded once.

The material was peripheral blood, obtained in a trial of Ad26.COV2.S vaccine versus placebo. The source is a person aged 18-60 years who received the Ad26.COV2.S COVID-19 vaccine or a placebo. V and J are TRBV6-6 and TRBJ1-6; D is possibly TRBD1 (6 bases). The CDR3 sequence is CASRPDRTSYNSPLHF. CDR3 sequence (DNA): TGTGCCAGCAGGCCCGACAGGACCTCCTATAATTCACCCCTCCACTTT.